The 14 T cell receptor beta chains below were found in one sample sequenced in a study of OX40 agonist ivuxolimab in advanced cancers. The data were produced by immunoSEQ multiplex PCR, yet TCRdb's version contains in-frame clones alone and is incomplete. The sample lists tens of thousands of clones, roughly 89% occurring once. Sequenced here: CD4+ or CD8+ T cells sorted from blood, sampled in a trial of the OX40 agonist ivuxolimab. The receptors here all came from an adult with an advanced solid tumor such as melanoma, head and neck, liver or kidney cancer.

In its sample, this clone was seen once. The CDR3, as DNA: TGTGCCAGCAGCCAAGAGGGCAGGGGCTCGTACGAGCAGTACTTC. Translating it yields CASSQEGRGSYEQYF. J is TRBJ2-7 and V is TRBV4-2, with a weak D call TRBD1 (6 bases). The CDR3 totals 15 residues. Trimming cost V 0 bases and J 4 bases, with 13 bases left between them. Per the germline V gene, CDR1 is LGHNA and CDR2 is YNFKEQ.

J is TRBJ1-4 and V is TRBV19, with D possibly TRBD1 on 6 matching bases. V lost 10 bases and J lost 9, with 15 bases in between. The germline V gene encodes CDR1 LNHDA and CDR2 SQIVND (reference sequence). The CDR3 length is 12 residues. Here the CDR3 DNA reads TGTGCCACAGAGGGGGGGGAGAAAAAACTGTTTTTT. Its protein is CATEGGEKKLFF.

This clone was observed a few times. J is TRBJ2-7 and V is TRBV7-3; D tentatively fits TRBD1 or TRBD2 (5 bases each). The V end was cut by 5 bases, the J end by 4 bases, with 12 bases between. The CDR3 is 13 residues long. The germline gives CDR1 SGHTA, CDR2 FQGTGA. This chain's CDR3 is CASSQGPFYEQYF. The CDR3 DNA is TGTGCCAGCAGCCAGGGACCTTTTTACGAGCAGTACTTC.

The chain employs TRBV14 and TRBJ2-7; D is unresolved. The V end lost 5 bases, the J end lost 4 bases, and 15 bases lay between the germline ends. The CDR3 covers 14 residues. The germline gives CDR1 SGHDN, CDR2 FVKESK. In nucleotides, the CDR3 is TGTGCCAGCAGCGTTGGCAGGATGGGATACGAGCAGTACTTC. Protein sequence: CASSVGRMGYEQYF.

The chain carries TRBV13 and TRBJ1-4; 8 bases match TRBD1. V was pared by 0 bases and J by 8 bases, with 8 bases of the junction left unmatched. The CDR3 spans 16 residues. Per germline, CDR1 PRHDT and CDR2 FYEKMQ (reference sequence). CDR3 sequence: CASSLGLQGAREKLFF. DNA of the CDR3: TGTGCCAGCAGCTTAGGCCTTCAGGGGGCAAGGGAAAAACTGTTTTTT.

The rearrangement uses TRBV7-9 and TRBJ1-2, with no clear D. V lost 1 base to trimming and J lost 7 bases, with 10 bases between them. Germline loops: CDR1 SEHNR, CDR2 FQNEAQ (reference sequence). This CDR3 is built from 13 residues. CDR3 DNA: TGTGCCAGCAGCTTAGGTAGCTCTCGTGGCTACACCTTC. Its translation: CASSLGSSRGYTF.

This rearrangement joins TRBV27 to TRBJ2-3; TRBD2 is a possible D gene (6 bases). Germline V gene lookup returns CDR1 MNHEY and CDR2 SMNVEV (reference sequence). This CDR3 has 15 amino acids. The V gene lost 4 bases and the J gene lost 4 bases, with 15 bases spanning the gap. The CDR3 protein is CASSWGELAADTQYF. The CDR3 bases are TGTGCCAGCAGTTGGGGGGAGTTAGCGGCAGATACGCAGTATTTT.

The gene calls are TRBV6-1 and TRBJ2-3; D gene uncertain. Trimming removed 0 bases from V and 2 bases from J, with 9 bases in between. Germline CDR1 reads MNHNS; CDR2 reads SASEGT. There are 15 residues in the CDR3. CDR3 amino acids: CASSEAPRNTDTQYF. The CDR3 DNA reads as TGTGCCAGCAGTGAAGCGCCGCGAAACACAGATACGCAGTATTTT.

Ten or more counts support this clone. This chain connects TRBV7-9 to TRBJ2-2; D unclear. Trimming took 6 bases from V and 3 from J, leaving 11 bases between them. Germline V gene lookup returns CDR1 SEHNR and CDR2 FQNEAQ (reference sequence). This CDR3 contains 14 residues. The CDR3 DNA is TGTGCCAGCAGTTCGGCAGACTACACCGGGGAGCTGTTTTTT. Translating gives CASSSADYTGELFF.

The gene calls are TRBV27 and TRBJ2-2; perhaps TRBD2 as D (5 bases). Germline assignment: CDR1 MNHEY and CDR2 SMNVEV (reference sequence). The V and J ends lost 1 base and 1 base respectively, with 16 bases between them. The CDR3 length is 18 residues. This CDR3 is CASSLYFLSDLNTGELFF. The CDR3 DNA follows: TGTGCCAGCAGTTTATATTTTCTTAGCGACCTGAACACCGGGGAGCTGTTTTTT.

The chain couples TRBV15 to TRBJ2-7; D may be TRBD1 (6 bases). V was pared by 3 bases and J by 2 bases, with 17 bases between. Germline CDR1 LNHNV, CDR2 YYDKDF (reference sequence). CDR3 length: 16 residues. CDR3 bases: TGTGCCACCAGCAGGGACAGACCCGGGACAACCTACGAGCAGTACTTC. It is translated as CATSRDRPGTTYEQYF.

This clone was detected ten times or more. The chain has TRBV7-9 and TRBJ2-1; 8 nucleotides line up with TRBD2. The CDR3 is 15 amino acids. Germline trimming cut 7 bases from V and 1 base from J; bases unmatched to any gene: 6. CDR1 is SEHNR, CDR2 FQNEAQ, per germline (reference sequence). The CDR3 reads CASTAAGASYNEQFF. The DNA for the CDR3 is TGTGCCAGCACCGCAGCGGGAGCATCCTACAATGAGCAGTTCTTC.

The chain has TRBV19 and TRBJ1-3; 10 nucleotides agree with TRBD1. This CDR3 is 15 amino acids long. Germline V gene sequence: CDR1 LNHDA, CDR2 SQIVND (reference sequence). V shed 8 bases, J shed 1 base, and the junction held 5 bases outside the gene matches. The DNA for the CDR3 is TGTGCCAGTGATGACAGGGGGCGGTCTGGAAACACCATATATTTT. Its protein product is CASDDRGRSGNTIYF.

The chain uses TRBV5-6 and TRBJ2-5, with 11 bases lining up with TRBD2. The CDR3 runs to 16 residues. From germline, CDR1 is SGHDT and CDR2 YYEEEE. J lost 4 bases, V lost 3 bases, and 8 bases had no gene match. CDR3 residues: CASSWGTSGPRETQYF. The CDR3, as DNA: TGTGCCAGCAGCTGGGGGACTAGCGGCCCAAGAGAGACCCAGTACTTC.